These 30 T cell receptor beta chains originate from one sample sequenced in a study of T-cell reconstitution after alpha-beta-depleted transplantation in children. The library targeted TCRbeta and was prepared with unique molecular identifiers. MiXCR was run by TCRdb on the PCR reads, yielding one entry per CDR3 protein. The table records almost 400,000 distinct CDR3 sequences, over 20% of them present only once. The sequencing used PBMCs from the stem cell graft donor, collected from the stem cell graft. These receptors all come from a human donor who donated a stem cell graft to a child with acute myeloid leukemia.

This chain uses TRBV5-1 with TRBJ2-2; no definite D call. Per germline, CDR1 SGHRS and CDR2 YFSETQ. Trimming shortened V by 0 bases and J by 0 bases, and 9 bases separated the two germline ends. CDR3 length equals 16 residues. The chain's CDR3 is CASSLAPTTNTGELFF. The CDR3 DNA is TGCGCCAGCAGCTTGGCCCCGACCACGAACACCGGGGAGCTGTTTTTT.

The chain carries TRBV10-3 and TRBJ1-1; D call uncertain. This CDR3 comprises 14 residues. V was trimmed by 5 bases and J by 1 base, leaving 11 bases between them. Per germline, CDR1 ENHRY and CDR2 SYGVKD. Written as DNA, the CDR3 is TGTGCCATCAGTCCCACACCGGGGAACACTGAAGCTTTCTTT. Its translation is CAISPTPGNTEAFF.

This clonotype has at least ten counts. This chain links TRBV20-1 with TRBJ2-5, with 8 nucleotides matching TRBD2. Unmatched junction bases numbered 9, after V lost 4 bases and J lost 2 bases. Per the germline V gene, CDR1 is DFQATT and CDR2 is SNEGSKA (reference sequence). This CDR3 is 15 amino acids long. CDR3 region: CSATSSGSWQETQYF. The CDR3, as DNA: TGCAGTGCTACCTCCAGCGGGAGTTGGCAAGAGACCCAGTACTTC.

This clonotype was counted ten times or more. The gene calls are TRBV10-3 and TRBJ2-7, with D perhaps matching TRBD2 (6 bases). The CDR3 runs to 13 residues. Germline CDR1 ENHRY, CDR2 SYGVKD. Trimming removed 2 bases at V and 6 bases at J, with 11 bases between. In nucleotides, the CDR3 is TGTGCCATCAGTGAGGGCAGGGAGGTCGAGCAGTACTTC. This translates into CAISEGREVEQYF.

The rearrangement uses TRBV12-3 or TRBV12-4 and TRBJ2-2, with D uncertain. The CDR3 is made up of 16 amino acids. Trimming pared 3 bases from V and 4 bases from J, leaving 15 bases between. CDR3 in amino acids: CASSFLSSGFTGELFF. The CDR3 coding sequence is TGTGCCAGCAGTTTTCTGTCCTCCGGGTTCACCGGGGAGCTGTTTTTT.

V gene TRBV12-3 or TRBV12-4 combines with J gene TRBJ1-1; no reliable D call. Trimming stripped 5 bases from V and 2 bases from J, with 9 bases between. The CDR3 contains 13 residues. DNA for the CDR3: TGTGCCAGCAGTAAAAGCGTAAACACTGAAGCTTTCTTT. Residues: CASSKSVNTEAFF.

The chain combines TRBV3-1 with TRBJ2-1, with TRBD2 as a possible D gene (5 bases). The germline gives CDR1 LGHDT, CDR2 YNNKEL (reference sequence). This CDR3 contains 13 residues. V was shortened by 0 bases and J by 9 bases, with 9 bases between the two germline ends. The CDR3 spells CASSQEGGSEQFF. The CDR3 DNA follows: TGTGCCAGCAGCCAAGAAGGTGGGAGTGAGCAGTTCTTC.

The chain employs TRBV20-1 and TRBJ2-7, with 7 bases aligning to TRBD2. The ends lost 6 bases at V and 1 base at J; junction bases unmatched: 9. CDR1 and CDR2 (germline): DFQATT, SNEGSKA (reference sequence). The CDR3 is made up of 14 amino acids. CDR3 sequence: CSARSSGPSYEQYF. CDR3 DNA sequence: TGCAGTGCCAGATCTAGCGGTCCTTCCTACGAGCAGTACTTC.

This clonotype has only a few counts. The chain joins TRBV10-3 to TRBJ1-1; D remains ambiguous. Germline values: CDR1 ENHRY, CDR2 SYGVKD. V was trimmed by 8 bases and J by 1 base, leaving 5 bases between them. This CDR3 spans 11 amino acids. The DNA for the CDR3 is TGTGCCATCTCCCAGAACACTGAAGCTTTCTTT. It translates to CAISQNTEAFF.

The J gene is TRBJ1-1, the V gene TRBV18, with D maybe TRBD1 (5 bases). The ends were cut back, 5 bases at V and 1 base at J, with 17 bases in the middle. This CDR3 contains 16 residues. Germline V gene data show CDR1 as KGHSH and CDR2 as LQKENI. CDR3 protein: CASSTGMGEWNTEAFF. The DNA of the CDR3 is TGTGCCAGCTCAACGGGCATGGGGGAATGGAACACTGAAGCTTTCTTT.

This clonotype was picked up many times. The rearrangement links TRBV20-1 to TRBJ2-3, with TRBD2 matching 7 bases. V shed 6 bases and J 2 bases; nucleotides not matched to a gene: 14. The length of the CDR3 is 16 residues. CDR1 is DFQATT and CDR2 is SNEGSKA in the germline V gene (reference sequence). Here the CDR3 DNA reads TGCAGTGCCCTACGGGGAGCGGGGCGAAACACAGATACGCAGTATTTT. This codes for CSALRGAGRNTDTQYF.

The chain links TRBV24-1 to TRBJ2-5, with 12 bases matching TRBD1. CDR3 length: 16 residues. Germline V CDR1 and CDR2: KGHDR, SFDVKD. J lost 5 bases, V lost 4 bases, and 7 bases had no gene match. The CDR3 DNA reads as TGTGCCACCAGTGACCCCGGGACAGGGGGCCGGGAGACCCAGTACTTC. Its protein product is CATSDPGTGGRETQYF.

CDR3 protein: CASTRGRGRTDTQYF. The CDR3 coding sequence is TGTGCCAGCACACGAGGCAGGGGGCGAACAGATACGCAGTATTTT. The rearrangement links TRBV12-3 or TRBV12-4 to TRBJ2-3, with 8 positions matching TRBD1. The CDR3 is 15 residues long. Unmatched junction bases numbered 9, after V lost 7 bases and J lost 3 bases.

The sample holds many counts of this clonotype. V usage is TRBV20-1 and J usage is TRBJ2-1; D is perhaps TRBD2 (6 bases). The CDR3 is 15 residues long. Germline V gene data show CDR1 as DFQATT and CDR2 as SNEGSKA (reference sequence). Trimming stripped 0 bases from V and 3 bases from J, with 12 bases between. CDR3 sequence (DNA): TGCAGTGCTAGAGACAAGAGGGACTTCTACAATGAGCAGTTCTTC. Translation gives CSARDKRDFYNEQFF.

This clonotype appeared many times. V usage is TRBV12-3 or TRBV12-4 and J usage is TRBJ2-1; TRBD2 aligns across 10 bases. The CDR3 is made up of 16 amino acids. V was pared by 3 bases and J by 1 base, with 3 bases of the junction left unmatched. The DNA for the CDR3 is TGTGCCAGCAGTTTGGCTAGCGGGAGATCCTACAATGAGCAGTTCTTC. Residues: CASSLASGRSYNEQFF.

In its sample, this clonotype was seen a few times. This sequence joins TRBV20-1 and TRBJ1-2; D is ambiguous. This CDR3 has 15 residues. Trimming cost V 0 bases and J 1 base, with 12 bases left between them. Germline assignment: CDR1 DFQATT and CDR2 SNEGSKA (reference sequence). The CDR3 nucleotides are TGCAGTGCTAGAGATAGTTCACAGCTTAACTATGGCTACACCTTC. This encodes CSARDSSQLNYGYTF.

The table lists this clonotype with a few counts. The chain has TRBV15 and TRBJ2-5, with 11 positions matching TRBD2. The trim removed 6 bases at V and 4 bases at J, leaving 4 bases unmatched. CDR3 length equals 14 residues. Germline lookup yields CDR1 LNHNV and CDR2 YYDKDF (reference sequence). CDR3 residues: CATRTSGKSETQYF. DNA of the CDR3: TGTGCCACCAGGACTAGCGGGAAGTCAGAGACCCAGTACTTC.

This clonotype turned up a few times. The chain joins TRBV12-3 or TRBV12-4 to TRBJ2-1; D not resolved. V lost 2 bases and J 4 bases, leaving 12 bases between the germline ends. The CDR3 runs to 15 residues. The CDR3 DNA follows: TGTGCCAGCAGTTTAAGCGCCACCCCTTACAATGAGCAGTTCTTC. This codes for CASSLSATPYNEQFF.

This clonotype was detected only a few times. V is TRBV20-1 and J is TRBJ2-1; 7 bases are a match to TRBD1. Losses at the gene ends were 6 bases for V and 5 bases for J; bases not matched to a gene: 7. CDR3 size: 13 residues. In germline, CDR1 is DFQATT, CDR2 SNEGSKA (reference sequence). The CDR3 nucleotides are TGCAGTGCCCCAGACAGGGCAAACAATGAGCAGTTCTTC. It translates to CSAPDRANNEQFF.

The gene calls are TRBV7-9 and TRBJ1-6, with 7 bases aligning to TRBD1. The V segment lost 6 bases and the J segment 9 bases; nucleotides outside the gene matches: 8. CDR1 and CDR2 (germline): SEHNR, FQNEAQ (reference sequence). The CDR3 runs 14 residues. The CDR3 nucleotides are TGTGCCAGCAGGTCAACAGGGGAAGGTTCACCCCTCCACTTT. Its protein product is CASRSTGEGSPLHF.

This sequence joins TRBV21-1 and TRBJ2-7. TRBV21-1 is deemed a pseudogene. This CDR3 spans 11 amino acids. The CDR3 DNA reads TGTGCCAGCAGCAAAGTAGGCGAGCAGTACTTC. It encodes CASSKVGEQYF.

The chain recombines TRBV28 with TRBJ2-7; TRBD1 is a possible D gene (5 bases). The CDR3 has 14 amino acids. Trimming removed 5 bases at V and 4 bases at J, with 15 bases between. The germline CDR1 and CDR2 sequences are MDHEN and SYDVKM. The CDR3 nucleotides read TGTGCCAGCAGTCAACAGACAACAGGATACGAGCAGTACTTC. Protein sequence: CASSQQTTGYEQYF. The complete variable domain, with remaining parts taken from reference TRBV28 and TRBJ2-7, reads DVKVTQSSRYLVKRTGEKVFLECVQDMDHENMFWYRQDPGLGLRLIYFSYDVKMKEKGDIPEGYSVSREKKERFSLILESASTNQTSMYLCASSQQTTGYEQYFGPGTRLTVT.

This clonotype appeared a few times. The chain is built from TRBV5-1 and TRBJ2-1, with D possibly being TRBD2 (6 bases). The CDR3 is 15 amino acids. Germline values: CDR1 SGHRS, CDR2 YFSETQ. With 0 bases removed from V and 2 bases from J, the gap between germline ends came to 9 bases. The CDR3: CASSLDAGTYNEQFF. The CDR3 DNA follows: TGCGCCAGCAGCTTGGACGCGGGGACCTACAATGAGCAGTTCTTC.

This clonotype was counted ten times or more. The rearrangement uses TRBV20-1 and TRBJ2-7; D remains unclear. This CDR3 region has 11 residues. Germline CDR1 DFQATT, CDR2 SNEGSKA (reference sequence). Trimming left V 5 bases short and J 0 bases short, with 5 bases between. CDR3: CSADHSYEQYF. The DNA of the CDR3 is TGCAGTGCTGACCACTCCTACGAGCAGTACTTC.

This clonotype has ten or more counts. CDR3 DNA: TGCGCCAGCAGCCAAGCTCAGACAGGTAGCAATCAGCCCCAGCATTTT. The encoded protein is CASSQAQTGSNQPQHF. This sequence joins TRBV4-1 and TRBJ1-5; D is perhaps TRBD1 (6 bases). Per the germline V gene, CDR1 is MGHRA and CDR2 is YSYEKL. This CDR3 contains 16 residues. V was cut by 1 base and J by 0 bases, with 10 bases left in between.

This clonotype came up many times. The chain recombines TRBV6-5 with TRBJ2-7, with 8 bases that match TRBD2. Germline V gives CDR1 MNHEY, CDR2 SVGAGI. CDR3 size: 18 residues. Losses at the gene ends were 0 bases for V and 4 bases for J; bases not matched to a gene: 14. DNA of the CDR3: TGTGCCAGCAGTTACTCCCCCGGGGGGGCTTATCCGCGATACGAGCAGTACTTC. This translates into CASSYSPGGAYPRYEQYF.

J is TRBJ2-7 and V is TRBV15, with 7 bases identical to TRBD1. Looked up from germline, CDR1 is LNHNV and CDR2 is YYDKDF (reference sequence). The V gene end was trimmed by 5 bases and the J gene end by 0 bases; junction bases not matched to a gene: 4. This CDR3 is built from 14 residues. The CDR3 DNA reads as TGTGCCACCAGCCCAGGGACAGTCTCCTACGAGCAGTACTTC. This translates into CATSPGTVSYEQYF.

This clonotype has just a few counts. The chain combines TRBV12-3 or TRBV12-4 with TRBJ2-1, with 10 bases matching TRBD1. The CDR3 length is 15 residues. Unmatched junction bases numbered 7, after V lost 3 bases and J lost 8 bases. The CDR3 DNA sequence: TGTGCCAGCAGTTTCCTAACCGGGACAGGGGATGAGCAGTTCTTC. It encodes CASSFLTGTGDEQFF.

The V call is TRBV3-1, the J call TRBJ1-1; 11 bases map to TRBD1. V was pared by 4 bases and J by 6 bases, with 7 bases of the junction left unmatched. Germline V gene data show CDR1 as LGHDT and CDR2 as YNNKEL (reference sequence). The CDR3 is 15 residues long. The CDR3 DNA reads TGTGCCAGCAGCCCATTAGGGGGACAGGGGGCTGAAGCTTTCTTT. The encoded protein is CASSPLGGQGAEAFF.

This clonotype came up a few times. The rearrangement uses TRBV7-2 and TRBJ2-1; no clear D gene. The germline V and J ends were trimmed by 1 base and 10 bases, with 8 bases remaining between them. The germline V gene has CDR1 SGHTA and CDR2 FQGNSA. This CDR3 comprises 12 residues. The CDR3 nucleotides are TGTGCCAGCAGCTTAGGTAGCAGCGAGCAGTTCTTC. Amino acid sequence: CASSLGSSEQFF.